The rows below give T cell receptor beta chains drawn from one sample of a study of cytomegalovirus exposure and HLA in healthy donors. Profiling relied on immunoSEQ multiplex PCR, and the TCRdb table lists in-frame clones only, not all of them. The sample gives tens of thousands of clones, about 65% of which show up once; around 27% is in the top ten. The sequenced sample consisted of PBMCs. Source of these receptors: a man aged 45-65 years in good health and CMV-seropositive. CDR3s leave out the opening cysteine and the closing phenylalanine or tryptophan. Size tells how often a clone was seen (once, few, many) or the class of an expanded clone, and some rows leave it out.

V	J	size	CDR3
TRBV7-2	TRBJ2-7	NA	ASSLGLAENEQY
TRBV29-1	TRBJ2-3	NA	SLIAGGSTDTQY
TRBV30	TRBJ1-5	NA	AWSVQVGQPQH
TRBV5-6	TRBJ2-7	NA	ASSLGVGRSSYEQY
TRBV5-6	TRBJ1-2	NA	ASSRTGTNYGYT
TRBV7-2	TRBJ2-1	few	ASSWGGNEQF
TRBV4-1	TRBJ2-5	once	ASSQDGVRGETQY
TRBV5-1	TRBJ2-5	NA	ASSFSVSGGQETQY
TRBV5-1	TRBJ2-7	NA	ASSLDKTSGSPTYEQY
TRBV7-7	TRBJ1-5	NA	ASSLCVRQGGRKATNQPQH
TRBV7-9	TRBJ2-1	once	ASSGTLNSYNEQF
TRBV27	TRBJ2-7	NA	ASSPAGTGYEQY
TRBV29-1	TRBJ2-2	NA	SVGGLASTGELF
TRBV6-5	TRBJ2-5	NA	ASSYNPTETQY
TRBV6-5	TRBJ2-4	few	ASGRSKNIQY